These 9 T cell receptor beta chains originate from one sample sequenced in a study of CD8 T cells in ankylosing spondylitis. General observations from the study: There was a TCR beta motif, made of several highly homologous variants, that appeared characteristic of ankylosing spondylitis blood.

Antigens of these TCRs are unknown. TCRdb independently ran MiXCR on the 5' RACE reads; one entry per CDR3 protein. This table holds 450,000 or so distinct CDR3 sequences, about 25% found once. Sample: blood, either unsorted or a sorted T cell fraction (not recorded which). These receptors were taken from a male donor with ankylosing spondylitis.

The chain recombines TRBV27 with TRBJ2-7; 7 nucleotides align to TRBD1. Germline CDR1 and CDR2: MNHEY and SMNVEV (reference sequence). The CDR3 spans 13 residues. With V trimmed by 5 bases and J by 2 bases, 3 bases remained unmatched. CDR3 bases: TGTGCCAGCAGTGCAGACAGGGCCTACGAGCAGTACTTC. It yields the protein CASSADRAYEQYF.

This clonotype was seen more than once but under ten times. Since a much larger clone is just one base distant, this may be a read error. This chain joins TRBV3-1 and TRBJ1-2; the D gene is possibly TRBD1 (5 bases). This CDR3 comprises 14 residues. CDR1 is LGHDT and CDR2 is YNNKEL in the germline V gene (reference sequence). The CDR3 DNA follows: TGTGCCAGCAGCCAAGATACACAGGTCTATGGCTACATCTTC. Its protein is CASSQDTQVYGYIF.

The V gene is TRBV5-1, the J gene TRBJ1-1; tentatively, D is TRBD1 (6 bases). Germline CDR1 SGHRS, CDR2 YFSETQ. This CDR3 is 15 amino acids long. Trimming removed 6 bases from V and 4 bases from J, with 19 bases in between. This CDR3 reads CASTAGGGVGTEAFF. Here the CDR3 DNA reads TGCGCCAGCACCGCCGGGGGCGGGGTTGGCACTGAAGCTTTCTTT.

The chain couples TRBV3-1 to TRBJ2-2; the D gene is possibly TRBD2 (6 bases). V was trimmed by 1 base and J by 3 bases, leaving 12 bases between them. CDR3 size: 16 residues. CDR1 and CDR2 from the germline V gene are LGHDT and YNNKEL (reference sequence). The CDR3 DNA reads TGTGCCAGCAGCCAAGGATGGGGGGATCACACCGGGGAGCTGTTTTTT. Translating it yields CASSQGWGDHTGELFF.

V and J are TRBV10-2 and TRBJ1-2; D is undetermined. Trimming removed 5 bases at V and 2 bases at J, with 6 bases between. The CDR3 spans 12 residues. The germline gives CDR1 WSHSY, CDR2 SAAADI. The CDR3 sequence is CASSPVNYGYTF. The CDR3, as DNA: TGCGCCAGCAGTCCAGTGAACTATGGCTACACCTTC.

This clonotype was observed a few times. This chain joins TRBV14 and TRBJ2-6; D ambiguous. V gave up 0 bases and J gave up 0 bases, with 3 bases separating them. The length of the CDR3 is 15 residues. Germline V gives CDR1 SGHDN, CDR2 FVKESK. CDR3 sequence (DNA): TGTGCCAGCAGCCAAGATGTCTCTGGGGCCAACGTCCTGACTTTC. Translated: CASSQDVSGANVLTF.

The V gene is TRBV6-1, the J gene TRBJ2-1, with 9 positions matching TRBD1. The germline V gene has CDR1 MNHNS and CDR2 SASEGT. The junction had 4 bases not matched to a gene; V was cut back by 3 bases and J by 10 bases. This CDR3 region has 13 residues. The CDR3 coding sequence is TGTGCCAGCAGTGAGGAACAGGGGGCGGAGCAGTTCTTC. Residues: CASSEEQGAEQFF.

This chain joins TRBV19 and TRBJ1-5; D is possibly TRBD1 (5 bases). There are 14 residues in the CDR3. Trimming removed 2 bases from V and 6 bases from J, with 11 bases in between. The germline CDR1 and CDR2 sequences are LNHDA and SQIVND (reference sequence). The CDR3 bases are TGTGCCAGTAGTATAAATTGGGACTCTCAGCCCCAGCATTTT. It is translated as CASSINWDSQPQHF.

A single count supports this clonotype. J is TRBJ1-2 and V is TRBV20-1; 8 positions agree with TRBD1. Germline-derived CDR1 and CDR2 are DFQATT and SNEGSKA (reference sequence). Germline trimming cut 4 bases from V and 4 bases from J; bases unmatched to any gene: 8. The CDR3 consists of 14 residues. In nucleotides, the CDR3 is TGCAGTGCTACTGGACAGGGAGAAGGCTATGGCTACACCTTC. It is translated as CSATGQGEGYGYTF.